The rows below give T cell receptor beta chains drawn from one sample of a study of cytomegalovirus exposure and HLA in healthy donors. Only in-frame clones appear in the TCRdb table, and some are missing; sequencing was by immunoSEQ multiplex PCR. The sample records tens of thousands of clones, 76% being singletons. The sequencing sample was made of PBMCs. Receptors originate from a male donor in good health and CMV-seronegative. Both conserved end residues are part of each CDR3. The order of the fields is J gene, V gene, CDR3 length, clone size, D gene, CDR3 DNA, CDR3 protein. D genes are given only for firm matches. A row's size may be missing; if present it is once, few, many or a size class.

j_call: TRBJ2-7; v_call: TRBV19; cdr3_length: 12; clone_size: NA; d_call: NA; cdr3_nt: TGTGCCAGTTGTGACAGAAACTACGAGCAGTACTTC; cdr3_aa: CASCDRNYEQYF
j_call: TRBJ1-2; v_call: TRBV18; cdr3_length: 14; clone_size: NA; d_call: NA; cdr3_nt: TGTGCCAGCTCACCACCGTCAGGGGAAATTGGCTACACCTTC; cdr3_aa: CASSPPSGEIGYTF
j_call: TRBJ1-2; v_call: TRBV30; cdr3_length: 13; clone_size: NA; d_call: NA; cdr3_nt: TGTGCCTGGAGTGTAAAGGGGAACTATGGCTACACCTTC; cdr3_aa: CAWSVKGNYGYTF
j_call: TRBJ2-7; v_call: TRBV2; cdr3_length: 12; clone_size: NA; d_call: NA; cdr3_nt: TGTGCCAGCAGGGACTTTACCTACGAGCAGTACTTC; cdr3_aa: CASRDFTYEQYF
j_call: TRBJ2-1; v_call: TRBV2; cdr3_length: 13; clone_size: NA; d_call: TRBD1; cdr3_nt: TGTGCCAGCAGTGGGGACAGGGCGTATGAGCAGTTCTTC; cdr3_aa: CASSGDRAYEQFF
j_call: TRBJ2-5; v_call: TRBV5-1; cdr3_length: 16; clone_size: once; d_call: NA; cdr3_nt: TGCGCCAGCAGCTTGGTGCCAAACCCCGGGGGAGAGACCCAGTACTTC; cdr3_aa: CASSLVPNPGGETQYF
j_call: TRBJ2-1; v_call: TRBV6-1; cdr3_length: 14; clone_size: NA; d_call: TRBD2; cdr3_nt: TGTGCCAGCAAATCTACCGGGAGGTACAATGAGCAGTTCTTC; cdr3_aa: CASKSTGRYNEQFF
j_call: TRBJ1-1; v_call: TRBV27; cdr3_length: 16; clone_size: NA; d_call: NA; cdr3_nt: TGTGCCAGCAGTTTAATTTCCGGCCCAGGGGACACTGAAGCTTTCTTT; cdr3_aa: CASSLISGPGDTEAFF
j_call: TRBJ1-2; v_call: TRBV9; cdr3_length: 14; clone_size: once; d_call: TRBD1; cdr3_nt: TGTGCCAGCAGTCCTCGGGACAGGGTGGAGGGCTACACCTTC; cdr3_aa: CASSPRDRVEGYTF
j_call: TRBJ2-7; v_call: TRBV5-5; cdr3_length: 15; clone_size: NA; d_call: TRBD1; cdr3_nt: TGTGCCAGCAGCCTACGTTGGACAGGAGATTACGAGCAGTACTTC; cdr3_aa: CASSLRWTGDYEQYF
j_call: TRBJ1-2; v_call: TRBV19; cdr3_length: 16; clone_size: NA; d_call: TRBD1; cdr3_nt: TGTGCCAGTACCATCGGACAGGGCCTTAATAACTATGGCTACACCTTC; cdr3_aa: CASTIGQGLNNYGYTF
j_call: TRBJ2-7; v_call: TRBV28; cdr3_length: 16; clone_size: NA; d_call: TRBD1; cdr3_nt: TGTGCCAGCAGTTTAACAGGGGGCCTATCCTCCTACGAGCAGTACTTC; cdr3_aa: CASSLTGGLSSYEQYF
j_call: TRBJ1-6; v_call: TRBV5-6; cdr3_length: 14; clone_size: few; d_call: TRBD1; cdr3_nt: TGTGCCAGCAGGGATGGGACAGGGGGGGACCCCCTCCACTTT; cdr3_aa: CASRDGTGGDPLHF
j_call: TRBJ2-2; v_call: TRBV7-9; cdr3_length: 14; clone_size: NA; d_call: TRBD1; cdr3_nt: TGTGCCACAACAGGGGCTTGGAACACCGGGGAGCTGTTTTTT; cdr3_aa: CATTGAWNTGELFF
j_call: TRBJ1-1; v_call: TRBV5-4; cdr3_length: 13; clone_size: NA; d_call: NA; cdr3_nt: TGTGCCAGCACCAGCGGTAGGAACACTGAAGCTTTCTTT; cdr3_aa: CASTSGRNTEAFF
j_call: TRBJ2-7; v_call: TRBV15; cdr3_length: 15; clone_size: NA; d_call: TRBD2; cdr3_nt: TGTGCCACCAGCGGACAAGCGGGAGGGGCCTACGAGCAGTACTTC; cdr3_aa: CATSGQAGGAYEQYF
j_call: TRBJ1-1; v_call: TRBV5-1; cdr3_length: 17; clone_size: NA; d_call: TRBD1; cdr3_nt: TGCGCCAGCAGCCCCGGGACAGGGGGTCAGGTGAACACTGAAGCTTTCTTT; cdr3_aa: CASSPGTGGQVNTEAFF
j_call: TRBJ1-2; v_call: TRBV7-2; cdr3_length: 14; clone_size: NA; d_call: TRBD1; cdr3_nt: TGTGCCAGCAGCTCAAGACAGGGGGTTGAGGGCTACACCTTC; cdr3_aa: CASSSRQGVEGYTF
j_call: TRBJ1-2; v_call: TRBV28; cdr3_length: 13; clone_size: NA; d_call: NA; cdr3_nt: TGTGCCACCAGTACAGGGAATAACTATGGCTACACCTTC; cdr3_aa: CATSTGNNYGYTF
j_call: TRBJ2-7; v_call: TRBV14; cdr3_length: 15; clone_size: NA; d_call: TRBD1; cdr3_nt: TGTGCCAGCAGCGCCAAAGGACAGGGCATGGAGGAGCAGTACTTC; cdr3_aa: CASSAKGQGMEEQYF
j_call: TRBJ1-1; v_call: TRBV9; cdr3_length: 12; clone_size: NA; d_call: TRBD1; cdr3_nt: TGTGCCAGCAGCGATAGACAGGGGGCGACTTTCTTT; cdr3_aa: CASSDRQGATFF
j_call: TRBJ1-2; v_call: TRBV4-1; cdr3_length: 14; clone_size: once; d_call: NA; cdr3_nt: TGCGCCAGCAGCCAAGATCAGGGTTTCTATGGCTACACCTTC; cdr3_aa: CASSQDQGFYGYTF
j_call: TRBJ2-2; v_call: TRBV2; cdr3_length: 15; clone_size: NA; d_call: TRBD1; cdr3_nt: TGTGCCAGCAAACAGGGGGCCAGTAACACCGGGGAGCTGTTTTTT; cdr3_aa: CASKQGASNTGELFF
j_call: TRBJ1-1; v_call: TRBV5-1; cdr3_length: 15; clone_size: NA; d_call: NA; cdr3_nt: TGCGCCAGCAGCACCGGACAGCCAAAACTTACTGAAGCTTTCTTT; cdr3_aa: CASSTGQPKLTEAFF
j_call: TRBJ1-2; v_call: TRBV11-2; cdr3_length: 13; clone_size: NA; d_call: TRBD1; cdr3_nt: TGTGCCAGCAGTTCGACAGGGAGATATGGCTACACCTTC; cdr3_aa: CASSSTGRYGYTF
j_call: TRBJ1-2; v_call: TRBV5-1; cdr3_length: 15; clone_size: NA; d_call: TRBD1; cdr3_nt: TGCGCCAGCAGCTTGGTTACAGGGGTAGATGGAGGCTACACCTTC; cdr3_aa: CASSLVTGVDGGYTF
j_call: TRBJ2-5; v_call: TRBV7-8; cdr3_length: 14; clone_size: NA; d_call: NA; cdr3_nt: TGTGCCAGCAGCCGTAGGCCAAGCGGTGGGCCCCAGTACTTC; cdr3_aa: CASSRRPSGGPQYF
j_call: TRBJ2-6; v_call: TRBV5-4; cdr3_length: 16; clone_size: NA; d_call: TRBD2; cdr3_nt: TGTGCCAGCAGCCAAGAGCGGGGCTCTGGGGCCAACGTCCTGACTTTC; cdr3_aa: CASSQERGSGANVLTF